These T cell receptor beta chains were read from a single sample in a study of shared clonotypes between healthy human individuals. The method was immunoSEQ multiplex PCR; TCRdb's version includes in-frame clones alone and lacks a portion of them. Of roughly 2.2 million clones in the sample, approximately 93% were seen once. Specimen: naive CD4+ T cells from PBMCs. Receptors were obtained from a man aged 18 to 29 in good health. Some clones in this sample may be carry-over from other donors' samples. CDR3s leave out the opening cysteine and the closing phenylalanine or tryptophan.

J: TRBJ1-2
V: TRBV2
CDR3: ASRTGQSAGYT

J: TRBJ2-7
V: TRBV11-2
CDR3: ASSFGLAGLYEQY

J: TRBJ1-1
V: TRBV6-5
CDR3: ASSYNDLNTEAF

J: TRBJ2-3
V: TRBV27
CDR3: ASRGGRGTDTQY

J: TRBJ2-7
V: TRBV2
CDR3: ASKGGRGAYEQY

J: TRBJ2-5
V: TRBV7-2
CDR3: ASSPRGSQETQY

J: TRBJ2-5
V: TRBV5-6
CDR3: ASSRFTGGGETQY

J: TRBJ1-3
V: TRBV6-5
CDR3: ASSLGNTIY

J: TRBJ1-3
V: TRBV5-1
CDR3: ASSQDGNTGNTIY

J: TRBJ1-2
V: TRBV7-2
CDR3: ASSPAGGLQGGYGYT

J: TRBJ2-1
V: TRBV2
CDR3: ASSERGTPPF

J: TRBJ1-1
V: TRBV2
CDR3: ASSAEGRAEAF

J: TRBJ2-5
V: TRBV7-6
CDR3: ASSEGLAGPPGAQY

J: TRBJ1-2
V: TRBV11-2
CDR3: ASSLIGSANYGYT

J: TRBJ2-2
V: TRBV7-3
CDR3: ASSPGVAGELF

J: TRBJ2-5
V: TRBV5-1
CDR3: ASSAGPIQETQY

J: TRBJ2-6
V: TRBV7-9
CDR3: ASSLQGYSGANVLT

J: TRBJ1-1
V: TRBV5-1
CDR3: ASSWAGVTEAF

J: TRBJ1-5
V: TRBV18
CDR3: ASSPTGQNQPQH

J: TRBJ1-2
V: TRBV5-1
CDR3: ASSLVEQGAGGYT

J: TRBJ2-2
V: TRBV5-7
CDR3: ASSWGGGTPKNTGELF

J: TRBJ2-3
V: TRBV5-6
CDR3: ASSLVAATDTQY

J: TRBJ2-3
V: TRBV4-3
CDR3: ASSRQTSGSTDTQY

J: TRBJ2-7
V: TRBV11-2
CDR3: ASSLAQPSYEQY

J: TRBJ1-1
V: TRBV29-1
CDR3: SADRLNTEAF

J: TRBJ1-1
V: TRBV5-1
CDR3: ASSLVPGQGRVTEAF

J: TRBJ2-7
V: TRBV30
CDR3: AWSTTGTGSYEQY

J: TRBJ1-5
V: TRBV7-9
CDR3: ASSLAPGTGYNQPQH

J: TRBJ2-7
V: TRBV7-8
CDR3: ASSLVERVSYEQY

J: TRBJ1-1
V: TRBV29-1
CDR3: SVISGTGDTEAF

J: TRBJ1-2
V: TRBV6-1
CDR3: ASSASLQGPNYGYT

J: TRBJ1-2
V: TRBV5-1
CDR3: ASKRVGADYGYT

J: TRBJ1-4
V: TRBV4-1
CDR3: ASSQDRTDEKLF

J: TRBJ2-3
V: TRBV7-9
CDR3: ASSLGSGLGTQY

J: TRBJ2-7
V: TRBV25-1
CDR3: ASSRTGIPGEQY

J: TRBJ2-7
V: TRBV9
CDR3: ASSPGTGGAGVSYEQY

J: TRBJ1-2
V: TRBV28
CDR3: ASSLSYRRDRGVGYT

J: TRBJ2-5
V: TRBV28
CDR3: ASSPPQRKTQY

J: TRBJ2-3
V: TRBV5-4
CDR3: ASSQPGLARLDTQY

J: TRBJ1-1
V: TRBV18
CDR3: ASSWDRANTEAF

J: TRBJ1-2
V: TRBV28
CDR3: ASSTPGQGAYGYT

J: TRBJ2-7
V: TRBV12-5
CDR3: ASGLDGTGGDEQY

J: TRBJ2-5
V: TRBV4-2
CDR3: ASSQGQGKETQY

J: TRBJ2-7
V: TRBV11-2
CDR3: ASSSTSGSPSYEQY

J: TRBJ2-4
V: TRBV6-5
CDR3: ASSYQVGGVGIQY

J: TRBJ2-7
V: TRBV20-1
CDR3: SAAGGYEQY

J: TRBJ1-4
V: TRBV28
CDR3: ASSLGSPAGEKLF

J: TRBJ1-1
V: TRBV9
CDR3: ASSRGRLATEAF

J: TRBJ1-1
V: TRBV7-6
CDR3: ASSLTREPGAF

J: TRBJ2-6
V: TRBV28
CDR3: ASSYWDSGANVLT

J: TRBJ2-7
V: TRBV29-1
CDR3: SVGTGRQDEQY

J: TRBJ2-7
V: TRBV6-1
CDR3: ASSEGGSWREQY